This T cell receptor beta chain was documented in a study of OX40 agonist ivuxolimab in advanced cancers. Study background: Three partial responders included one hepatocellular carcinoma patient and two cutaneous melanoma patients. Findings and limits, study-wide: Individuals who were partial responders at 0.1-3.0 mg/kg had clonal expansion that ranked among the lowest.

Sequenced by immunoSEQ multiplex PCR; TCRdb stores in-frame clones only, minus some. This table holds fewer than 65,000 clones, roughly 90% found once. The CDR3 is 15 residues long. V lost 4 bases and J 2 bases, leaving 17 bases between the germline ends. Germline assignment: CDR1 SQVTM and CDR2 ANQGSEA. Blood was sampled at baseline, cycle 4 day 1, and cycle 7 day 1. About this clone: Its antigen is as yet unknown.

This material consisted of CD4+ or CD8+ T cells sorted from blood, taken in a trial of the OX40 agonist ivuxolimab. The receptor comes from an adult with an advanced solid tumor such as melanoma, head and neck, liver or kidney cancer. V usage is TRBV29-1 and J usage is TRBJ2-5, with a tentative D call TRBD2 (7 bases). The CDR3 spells CSVGGASGRQETQYF. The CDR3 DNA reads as TGCAGCGTTGGGGGGGCTAGCGGACGTCAAGAGACCCAGTACTTC.